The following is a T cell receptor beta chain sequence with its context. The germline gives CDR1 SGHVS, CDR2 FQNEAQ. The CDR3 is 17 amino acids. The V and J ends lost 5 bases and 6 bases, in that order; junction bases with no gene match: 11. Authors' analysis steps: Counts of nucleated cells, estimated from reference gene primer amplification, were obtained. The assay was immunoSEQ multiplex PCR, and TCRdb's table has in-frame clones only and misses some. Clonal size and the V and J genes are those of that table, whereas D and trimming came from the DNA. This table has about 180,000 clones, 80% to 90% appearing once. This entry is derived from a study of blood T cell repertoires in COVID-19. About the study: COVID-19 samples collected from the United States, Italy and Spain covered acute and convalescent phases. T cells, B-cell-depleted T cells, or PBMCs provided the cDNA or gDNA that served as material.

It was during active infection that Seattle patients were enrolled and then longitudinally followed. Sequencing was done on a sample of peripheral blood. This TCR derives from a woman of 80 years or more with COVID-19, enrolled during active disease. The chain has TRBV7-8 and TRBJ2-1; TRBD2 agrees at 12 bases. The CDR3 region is CASSAGLAGFSGNEQFF. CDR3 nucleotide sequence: TGTGCCAGCAGCGCTGGACTAGCGGGATTCTCGGGCAATGAGCAGTTCTTC.